The rows below give T cell receptor beta chains drawn from one sample of a study of CD8 T cells in Susac syndrome. Via MiXCR, TCRdb re-called the immunoSEQ multiplex PCR reads, giving one row per CDR3 protein. The table records 130,000 to 150,000 distinct CDR3 sequences, 90% to 95% of them present only once. Sequences were obtained from CD8+ T cells from PBMCs. The receptors stem from a human donor in good health. The CDR3 runs from the conserved cysteine through the conserved F or W.

v_call: TRBV29-1; j_call: TRBJ2-7; cdr3_aa: CSGQGGSYEQYF
v_call: TRBV29-1; j_call: TRBJ1-1; cdr3_aa: CSVERGSLNTEAFF
v_call: TRBV4-3; j_call: TRBJ2-2; cdr3_aa: CASSLSGTGGELFF
v_call: TRBV19; j_call: TRBJ2-7; cdr3_aa: CASSPWNQGGEQYF
v_call: TRBV9; j_call: TRBJ2-2; cdr3_aa: CASDAGGYTGELFF
v_call: TRBV27; j_call: TRBJ1-1; cdr3_aa: CASSTRDENTEAFF
v_call: TRBV7-9; j_call: TRBJ2-7; cdr3_aa: CASSTRTSANSYEQYF
v_call: TRBV19; j_call: TRBJ2-3; cdr3_aa: CASSTGLASDTQYF
v_call: TRBV7-2; j_call: TRBJ2-7; cdr3_aa: CASSSGLGLEQYF
v_call: TRBV9; j_call: TRBJ2-7; cdr3_aa: CASSVGGHPYEQYF
v_call: TRBV15; j_call: TRBJ1-5; cdr3_aa: CATSRVGRSNQPQHF
v_call: TRBV9; j_call: TRBJ2-6; cdr3_aa: CASSVAGGGANVLTF
v_call: TRBV9; j_call: TRBJ2-7; cdr3_aa: CASSVGLDVSYEQYF
v_call: TRBV5-1; j_call: TRBJ1-1; cdr3_aa: CASSLRSNTEAFF
v_call: TRBV6-5; j_call: TRBJ1-1; cdr3_aa: CASSHIDREAFF
v_call: TRBV27; j_call: TRBJ1-5; cdr3_aa: CASPDRNQPQHF
v_call: TRBV20-1; j_call: TRBJ2-7; cdr3_aa: CSARASGDYEQYF
v_call: TRBV14; j_call: TRBJ1-1; cdr3_aa: CASSLNRGLLNTEAFF
v_call: TRBV13; j_call: TRBJ2-7; cdr3_aa: CASSLGPDGPREQYF
v_call: TRBV27; j_call: TRBJ2-1; cdr3_aa: CASSGGSDEQFF
v_call: TRBV30; j_call: TRBJ2-1; cdr3_aa: CAWSSGTGGNEQFF
v_call: TRBV9; j_call: TRBJ1-2; cdr3_aa: CASSVGGQGGGYTF
v_call: TRBV29-1; j_call: TRBJ1-2; cdr3_aa: CSVDPGPNYGYTF
v_call: TRBV4-1; j_call: TRBJ1-2; cdr3_aa: CASSPDRANYGYTF
v_call: TRBV9; j_call: TRBJ2-5; cdr3_aa: CASSVRAGAAETQYF
v_call: TRBV9; j_call: TRBJ2-7; cdr3_aa: CASSPGRMGYEQYF
v_call: TRBV7-9; j_call: TRBJ2-7; cdr3_aa: CASSLDGGEQYF
v_call: TRBV5-1; j_call: TRBJ2-7; cdr3_aa: CASSWTGGSYEQYF
v_call: TRBV27; j_call: TRBJ2-7; cdr3_aa: CASQTRGTSHYEQYF
v_call: TRBV12-3/TRBV12-4; j_call: TRBJ2-1; cdr3_aa: CASSWVESYNEQFF
v_call: TRBV20-1; j_call: TRBJ2-1; cdr3_aa: CSARGTGNYNEQFF
v_call: TRBV27; j_call: TRBJ2-7; cdr3_aa: CASGRRFDSYEQYF
v_call: TRBV27; j_call: TRBJ2-2; cdr3_aa: CASSLHGELFF
v_call: TRBV3-1; j_call: TRBJ2-7; cdr3_aa: CASSQDVQRFTYEQYF
v_call: TRBV6-5; j_call: TRBJ1-2; cdr3_aa: CASSYLPGQGDGYTF
v_call: TRBV27; j_call: TRBJ2-3; cdr3_aa: CASSSSGRDGDTQYF
v_call: TRBV29-1; j_call: TRBJ1-2; cdr3_aa: CSVPWTDNYGYTF
v_call: TRBV27; j_call: TRBJ2-7; cdr3_aa: CASSSGLEHHEQYF
v_call: TRBV29-1; j_call: TRBJ1-1; cdr3_aa: CSVRTGERITFF
v_call: TRBV7-9; j_call: TRBJ2-5; cdr3_aa: CASSPAYEGRETQYF
v_call: TRBV7-9; j_call: TRBJ1-5; cdr3_aa: CASTSAGDNQPQHF
v_call: TRBV7-9; j_call: TRBJ1-4; cdr3_aa: CASSLTGSTNEKLFF
v_call: TRBV20-1; j_call: TRBJ1-2; cdr3_aa: CSAEPSGGLYGYTF
v_call: TRBV20-1; j_call: TRBJ2-5; cdr3_aa: CSARDRLRGETQYF
v_call: TRBV13; j_call: TRBJ1-2; cdr3_aa: CASSSRQKSYGYTF
v_call: TRBV20-1; j_call: TRBJ2-7; cdr3_aa: CSARGRDNYEQYF
v_call: TRBV27; j_call: TRBJ1-1; cdr3_aa: CASSLSRATEAFF
v_call: TRBV12-3/TRBV12-4; j_call: TRBJ2-2; cdr3_aa: CASKVTGELFF
v_call: TRBV29-1; j_call: TRBJ2-3; cdr3_aa: CSVTGAGSTDTQYF
v_call: TRBV4-3; j_call: TRBJ2-7; cdr3_aa: CASSRSSGLAGGKSFGEQYF
v_call: TRBV30; j_call: TRBJ2-1; cdr3_aa: CAWSVTREKYEQFF
v_call: TRBV7-9; j_call: TRBJ2-7; cdr3_aa: CASSPSGRAYEQYF
v_call: TRBV6-2/TRBV6-3; j_call: TRBJ2-2; cdr3_aa: CASAMWVGELFF